This TCR beta chain appears in the sequencing data of a study of identical twins. The authors used template switching to add a universal primer site and gave cDNA unique molecular identifiers. A single record per CDR3 protein comes from TCRdb applying MiXCR to the 5' RACE reads. This table has 400,000 to 550,000 distinct CDR3 sequences, less than 25% appearing once. This clonotype was observed a handful of times. Antigen: not known. The CDR3 contains 12 residues. The V and J ends lost 2 bases and 8 bases respectively, with 10 bases between them. Germline values: CDR1 DFQATT, CDR2 SNEGSKA (reference sequence). Overall study findings and caveats: Abundant beta clonotypes from cord blood had fewer insertions, unlike memory repertoires, which showed none.

The same data also contributed to another study, on T cells expressing NK-cell markers. Per that study: Most of the eight sequenced donors tested HCMV-seropositive; one tested seronegative. The CD3+CD56-NKG2C+ fraction was also led by these clonotypes in a few donors.

The sample comprised CD4+ T cells sorted from blood. The gene calls are TRBV20-1 and TRBJ2-1, with a possible D match to TRBD1 (5 bases). This TCR came from a woman between 18 and 30 years old in good health. CDR3 DNA: TGCAGTGCTAGAAAGACAGCACATGAGCAGTTCTTC. Translation: CSARKTAHEQFF.